What follows are 30 T cell receptor beta chains derived from one specimen sequenced in a study of technical replicates of blood from several donors. Profiling relied on immunoSEQ multiplex PCR, and the TCRdb table lists in-frame clones only, not all of them. The sample records over 50,000 clones, 93% being singletons. The sample taken for sequencing was PBMCs. These receptors were collected from a human donor in good health. Some clones in this sample may be carry-over from other donors' samples.

V gene TRBV6-5 combines with J gene TRBJ1-6, with TRBD1 matching 7 bases. CDR3 size: 13 residues. V was pared by 5 bases and J by 11 bases, with 6 bases of the junction left unmatched. Germline V gene sequence: CDR1 MNHEY, CDR2 SVGAGI. For the CDR3, the DNA is TGTGCCAGCAGTAATCGACAGGGTACACCCCTCCACTTT. Its translation is CASSNRQGTPLHF.

This rearrangement joins TRBV13 to TRBJ2-7; TRBD1 agrees at 7 bases. Germline V gene data show CDR1 as PRHDT and CDR2 as FYEKMQ (reference sequence). V was clipped by 0 bases and J by 4 bases; unmatched bases: 3. The CDR3 totals 14 residues. The CDR3: CASSLGTGKYEQYF. For the CDR3, the DNA is TGTGCCAGCAGCTTAGGGACAGGGAAATACGAGCAGTACTTC.

The V call is TRBV9, the J call TRBJ2-5; 9 bases align to TRBD1. The J segment lost 7 bases and the V segment lost 0 bases, leaving 4 bases of the junction unmatched. The length of the CDR3 is 14 residues. CDR1 is SGDLS and CDR2 is YYNGEE in the germline V gene. CDR3: CASSVDTGQGTQYF. CDR3 sequence (DNA): TGTGCCAGCAGCGTAGACACGGGACAGGGGACCCAGTACTTC.

The chain carries TRBV5-6 and TRBJ1-6; 10 bases fit TRBD1. V lost 4 bases, J lost 7 bases, and 11 bases stayed unmatched. This CDR3 is 17 amino acids long. In germline, CDR1 is SGHDT, CDR2 YYEEEE. In DNA, the CDR3 is TGTGCCAGCAGCGTCGCCGGGACAGGGGATCGGAATTCACCCCTCCACTTT. Translated: CASSVAGTGDRNSPLHF.

The chain joins TRBV19 to TRBJ1-2; weak D call: TRBD1 (6 bases). The V end lost 10 bases, the J end lost 6 bases, and 24 bases lay between the germline ends. This CDR3 is 15 amino acids long. Germline CDR1 LNHDA, CDR2 SQIVND (reference sequence). The CDR3 is CATTRGGPLADGYTF. CDR3 sequence (DNA): TGTGCCACAACAAGGGGGGGCCCTCTTGCGGATGGCTACACCTTC.

The V call is TRBV6-1, the J call TRBJ2-7, with 7 nucleotides matching TRBD1. CDR3 length: 12 amino acids. The trim removed 6 bases at V and 3 bases at J, leaving 2 bases unmatched. CDR1 is MNHNS, CDR2 SASEGT, per germline. The DNA of the CDR3 is TGTGCCAGCAGCGGGACAGTCTACGAGCAGTACTTC. Translated: CASSGTVYEQYF.

This chain joins TRBV5-1 and TRBJ2-6, with 11 bases aligning to TRBD1. This CDR3 has 16 residues. After removal of 8 bases from V and 0 bases from J, the junction contained 4 bases not matched to a gene. From germline, CDR1 is SGHRS and CDR2 YFSETQ. The CDR3 coding sequence is TGCGCCAGTTCCGGGACAGGGGGCTCTGGGGCCAACGTCCTGACTTTC. It codes for CASSGTGGSGANVLTF.

CDR3 protein: CASSPTLVLYNEQFF. The CDR3 bases are TGTGCCAGCAGCCCCACTCTAGTGCTCTACAATGAGCAGTTCTTC. This chain joins TRBV14 and TRBJ2-1; D ambiguous. CDR1 SGHDN and CDR2 FVKESK come from the germline V gene. V lost 4 bases to trimming and J lost 3 bases, with 13 bases between them. The CDR3 sequence is 15 residues long.

This chain links TRBV11-2 with TRBJ1-4; D ambiguous. This CDR3 region has 15 residues. In germline, CDR1 is SGHAT, CDR2 FQNNGV. Trimming took off 5 bases at V and 0 bases at J, with 10 bases between the two ends. The CDR3, as DNA: TGTGCCAGCAGCAAAAGACTCACAACTAATGAAAAACTGTTTTTT. Its protein is CASSKRLTTNEKLFF.

The chain links TRBV7-5 to TRBJ2-7; the table's D call of TRBD1 was not tested on the DNA. TRBV7-5 is recorded as a pseudogene. CDR3 length equals 15 residues. CDR3: CVRSQSVGGSYEQYF. The CDR3 DNA reads as TGTGTCAGAAGCCAATCCGTAGGGGGCTCTTACGAGCAGTACTTC.

The rearrangement uses TRBV7-2 and TRBJ2-7; 11 positions agree with TRBD2. Germline values: CDR1 SGHTA, CDR2 FQGNSA. The junction had 3 bases not matched to a gene; V was cut back by 2 bases and J by 3 bases. The CDR3 spans 15 residues. For the CDR3, the DNA is TGTGCCAGCAGCTTACTAGCGGGGGGCCGCTACGAGCAGTACTTC. Protein sequence: CASSLLAGGRYEQYF.

V is TRBV12-2 and J is TRBJ2-5; the DNA was not used to check the table's D call, TRBD2. TRBV12-2 is deemed a pseudogene. The CDR3 sequence is 16 residues long. CDR3 in amino acids: CASRLDLGRFQETQYF. The CDR3 DNA follows: TGTGCAAGTCGCTTAGATCTAGGGAGGTTCCAAGAGACCCAGTACTTC.

The V call is TRBV4-1, the J call TRBJ2-5; 16 nucleotides match TRBD2. Germline V gene data show CDR1 as MGHRA and CDR2 as YSYEKL. The CDR3 spans 19 residues. V gave up 4 bases and J gave up 5 bases; unmatched junction bases: 13. CDR3 coding DNA: TGCGCCAGCAGCCGAGGTATAGGGACTAGCGGGGGGGCGGAGGAGACCCAGTACTTC. Encoded protein: CASSRGIGTSGGAEETQYF.

This chain links TRBV5-4 with TRBJ2-2; 8 bases are shared with TRBD1. With 4 bases clipped from V and 1 base from J, the junction kept 3 bases outside the gene matches. Per the germline V gene, CDR1 is SGHNT and CDR2 is YYREEE (reference sequence). The CDR3 totals 15 residues. CDR3 protein: CASSKTGVNTGELFF. DNA of the CDR3: TGTGCCAGCAGCAAGACAGGGGTGAACACCGGGGAGCTGTTTTTT. The full variable domain, completed using reference TRBV5-4 and TRBJ2-2, is ETGVTQSPTHLIKTRGQQVTLRCSSQSGHNTVSWYQQALGQGPQFIFQYYREEENGRGNFPPRFSGLQFPNYSSELNVNALELDDSALYLCASSKTGVNTGELFFGEGSRLTVL.

The chain recombines TRBV2 with TRBJ1-3; no clear D. V lost 5 bases, J lost 0 bases, and 8 bases lay in between. The CDR3 runs to 14 residues. The germline gives CDR1 SNHLY, CDR2 FYNNEI. The CDR3 is CASSQGNSGNTIYF. CDR3 bases: TGTGCCAGCAGTCAAGGTAACTCTGGAAACACCATATATTTT.

The chain employs TRBV4-1 and TRBJ2-3; maybe TRBD2 (6 bases). The CDR3 is 15 amino acids. The V gene lost 1 base and the J gene lost 0 bases, with 8 bases spanning the gap. Germline V gene sequence: CDR1 MGHRA, CDR2 YSYEKL. The CDR3 reads CASSQVGTSTDTQYF. The CDR3 DNA is TGCGCCAGCAGCCAAGTAGGGACTAGCACAGATACGCAGTATTTT.

The chain links TRBV5-5 to TRBJ2-1, with 7 bases lining up with TRBD2. The CDR3 contains 13 residues. Germline CDR1 is SGHKS and CDR2 is YYEKEE (reference sequence). As DNA, the CDR3 is TGTACCTCGATGGCGGGAGTCTACAATGAGCAGTTCTTC. It codes for CTSMAGVYNEQFF.

The chain combines TRBV18 with TRBJ2-1; tentatively, D is TRBD1 (5 bases). The CDR3 runs 13 residues. The germline gives CDR1 KGHSH, CDR2 LQKENI. Trimming took 5 bases from V and 10 from J, leaving 15 bases between them. The CDR3: CASSMDTYREQFF. In DNA form, the CDR3 reads TGTGCCAGCTCAATGGACACCTACCGAGAGCAGTTCTTC.

The chain carries TRBV6-5 and TRBJ1-1; D may be TRBD1 (5 bases). V was pared by 7 bases and J by 2 bases, with 14 bases between. Germline lookup yields CDR1 MNHEY and CDR2 SVGAGI. The length of the CDR3 is 14 residues. CDR3 DNA: TGTGCCAGCACCTACGGGGGGTACAACACTGAAGCTTTCTTT. It codes for CASTYGGYNTEAFF.

The gene calls are TRBV11-2 and TRBJ2-7; the match to TRBD2 covers 7 bases. Trimming removed 1 base from V and 4 bases from J; junction bases left unmatched: 4. This CDR3 comprises 14 residues. Germline CDR1 reads SGHAT; CDR2 reads FQNNGV. The CDR3 spells CASSLGPLAYEQYF. The CDR3 DNA follows: TGTGCCAGCAGCTTAGGCCCACTAGCGTACGAGCAGTACTTC. Together with reference TRBV11-2 and TRBJ2-7, the CDR3 gives the full variable domain: EAGVAQSPRYKIIEKRQSVAFWCNPISGHATLYWYQQILGQGPKLLIQFQNNGVVDDSQLPKDRFSAERLKGVDSTLKIQPAKLEDSAVYLCASSLGPLAYEQYFGPGTRLTVT.

The chain couples TRBV7-3 to TRBJ2-1; 10 bases are a match to TRBD2. Germline V gene data show CDR1 as SGHTA and CDR2 as FQGTGA. The V gene end was trimmed by 0 bases and the J gene end by 12 bases; junction bases not matched to a gene: 8. This CDR3 has 15 amino acids. CDR3 region: CASSLTGLAGGRQFF. CDR3 DNA sequence: TGTGCCAGCAGCTTAACCGGCTTAGCGGGGGGACGGCAGTTCTTC.

V is TRBV5-1 and J is TRBJ1-2, with 9 bases that match TRBD1. The V gene end was trimmed by 0 bases and the J gene end by 3 bases; junction bases not matched to a gene: 6. The CDR3 consists of 16 residues. Germline CDR1 reads SGHRS; CDR2 reads YFSETQ. The CDR3 region is CASSLGTGAVYYGYTF. For the CDR3, the DNA is TGCGCCAGCAGCTTGGGGACAGGGGCAGTCTACTATGGCTACACCTTC.

The chain links TRBV4-1 to TRBJ2-2, with 10 nucleotides matching TRBD2. In germline, CDR1 is MGHRA, CDR2 YSYEKL. V lost 5 bases and J lost 2; bases outside the gene matches: 5. There are 16 residues in the CDR3. CDR3: CASSSRTSGNTGELFF. The CDR3 coding sequence is TGCGCCAGCAGCTCCCGGACTAGCGGTAACACCGGGGAGCTGTTTTTT.

J is TRBJ1-2 and V is TRBV11-2, with a possible D match to TRBD1 (6 bases). The V and J ends lost 5 bases and 4 bases respectively, with 14 bases between them. Germline assignment: CDR1 SGHAT and CDR2 FQNNGV. This CDR3 has 14 residues. The CDR3 DNA follows: TGTGCCAGCAGCCCAGGACAGACCCCCTATGGCTACACCTTC. Amino acid sequence: CASSPGQTPYGYTF.

V and J are TRBV2 and TRBJ2-2; 8 nucleotides match TRBD1. The CDR3 is made up of 15 amino acids. Trimming took 6 bases from V and 7 from J; bases not matched to a gene: 10. Germline CDR1 is SNHLY and CDR2 is FYNNEI. For the CDR3, the DNA is TGTGCCAGCAGGGTAGCCAGGGGGCTAGTCGGGGAGCTGTTTTTT. It is translated as CASRVARGLVGELFF.

This chain joins TRBV2 and TRBJ1-1; D gene uncertain. V was trimmed by 6 bases and J by 5 bases, leaving 10 bases between them. From germline, CDR1 is SNHLY and CDR2 FYNNEI. The CDR3 is 12 amino acids. The CDR3 protein is CASSHFRTEAFF. The CDR3, as DNA: TGTGCCAGCAGCCACTTCAGGACTGAAGCTTTCTTT.

This chain uses TRBV6-1 with TRBJ1-2; 9 bases are shared with TRBD1. V gave up 8 bases and J gave up 4 bases; unmatched junction bases: 11. The CDR3 has 15 residues. In germline, CDR1 is MNHNS, CDR2 SASEGT. The CDR3 sequence is CASRRDREVGYGYTF. DNA of the CDR3: TGTGCCAGCCGCCGGGACAGGGAGGTCGGCTATGGCTACACCTTC.

CDR3 sequence reads: CASSLVRGGPTDTQYF. CDR3 DNA: TGTGCCAGCAGCTTAGTACGGGGGGGCCCCACAGATACGCAGTATTTT. The chain is built from TRBV7-2 and TRBJ2-3, with 8 nucleotides matching TRBD2. This CDR3 has 16 residues. Germline assignment: CDR1 SGHTA and CDR2 FQGNSA. V shed 1 base, J shed 2 bases, and the junction held 5 bases outside the gene matches. Full variable domain (missing parts from reference TRBV7-2 and TRBJ2-3): GAGVSQSPSNKVTEKGKDVELRCDPISGHTALYWYRQSLGQGLEFLIYFQGNSAPDKSGLPSDRFSAERTGGSVSTLTIQRTQQEDSAVYLCASSLVRGGPTDTQYFGPGTRLTVL.

This clone was seen a single time. V gene TRBV9 combines with J gene TRBJ2-4; 10 bases align to TRBD1. The CDR3 consists of 14 residues. V gave up 6 bases and J gave up 8 bases; unmatched junction bases: 8. The germline V gene encodes CDR1 SGDLS and CDR2 YYNGEE. In DNA, the CDR3 is TGTGCCAGCAACCCCGGGACAGGGGTGGACATTCAGTACTTC. Amino acids: CASNPGTGVDIQYF.

The V gene is TRBV5-1, the J gene TRBJ2-1, with 8 bases lining up with TRBD1. CDR1 is SGHRS, CDR2 YFSETQ, per germline. The CDR3 totals 15 residues. J was trimmed by 5 bases and V by 1 base; bases with no gene match: 5. Here the CDR3 reads CASSLTGGSDNEQFF. The CDR3 nucleotides are TGCGCCAGCAGCTTGACAGGGGGTAGCGACAATGAGCAGTTCTTC.